A selection of T cell receptor beta chains follows, all from one sample in a study of T cell repertoires in cytomegalovirus infection. Their antigens are not known. Each CDR3 protein gets one entry after TCRdb re-called the reads with MiXCR. The sample has roughly 80,000 distinct CDR3 sequences; 20% to 30% are singletons. The sample consisted of CD8+ T cells from cultured PBMCs, taken from culture after CMV antigen stimulation. These receptors all come from a human donor in good health (CMV status not recorded). Some clones in this sample may be carry-over from other donors' samples. Both conserved end residues are part of each CDR3. The D gene is left open where the match is weak. The size field is filled for only some rows; it gives once, few, many or a size class.

D: TRBD1
J: TRBJ1-2
V: TRBV12-3/TRBV12-4
size: NA
DNA: TGTGCCAGCAGGCAAAACTCGGACAGGGAGGATGGTGGCTACACCTTC
CDR3: CASRQNSDREDGGYTF

D: NA
J: TRBJ1-2
V: TRBV20-1
size: NA
DNA: TGCAGTGCCCCACGAGAAACCAACTATGGCTACACCTTC
CDR3: CSAPRETNYGYTF

D: TRBD1
J: TRBJ1-1
V: TRBV10-1
size: NA
DNA: TGCGCCAGCAGTGATGGGGACAGGGGCCCGATGAACACTGAAGCTTTCTTT
CDR3: CASSDGDRGPMNTEAFF

D: TRBD1
J: TRBJ2-1
V: TRBV6-1
size: few
DNA: TGTGCCAGCAGGCGACGGGGACAGGGGTTTGTGGATGAGCAGTTCTTC
CDR3: CASRRRGQGFVDEQFF

D: NA
J: TRBJ2-1
V: TRBV4-3
size: few
DNA: TGCGCCAGCAGCCAAGATTCTAGTTCCTACAATGAGCAGTTCTTC
CDR3: CASSQDSSSYNEQFF

D: NA
J: TRBJ1-2
V: TRBV20-1
size: NA
DNA: TGCAGTGCTCGCCCAGGGTATTGGGATAATGGCTACACCTTC
CDR3: CSARPGYWDNGYTF

D: NA
J: TRBJ2-7
V: TRBV6-5
size: NA
DNA: TGTGCCAGCAGTTACTCGAGACATCTATCCTACGAGCAGTACTTC
CDR3: CASSYSRHLSYEQYF

D: TRBD1
J: TRBJ1-1
V: TRBV12-3/TRBV12-4
size: few
DNA: TGTGCCATCCGGGGACAGGGCTTCGCTGAAGCTTTCTTT
CDR3: CAIRGQGFAEAFF

D: NA
J: TRBJ2-7
V: TRBV12-5
size: NA
DNA: TGTGCTAGTGGTGGCGATGGCCGCAACGAGCAGTACTTC
CDR3: CASGGDGRNEQYF

D: NA
J: TRBJ2-6
V: TRBV12-3/TRBV12-4
size: many
DNA: TGTGCCAGCAGTTCCGACAAGTCTGGGGCCAACGTCCTGACTTTC
CDR3: CASSSDKSGANVLTF

D: NA
J: TRBJ2-3
V: TRBV30
size: NA
DNA: TGTGCCTGGAGAGACCGGGGAGGAACGGGAGCTAGCGCTACCACAGATACGCAGTATTTT
CDR3: CAWRDRGGTGASATTDTQYF

D: NA
J: TRBJ2-5
V: TRBV3-1
size: NA
DNA: TGTGCCAGCAGCCCGGAGGTGAGGGACCTCCGAGAGACCCAGTACTTC
CDR3: CASSPEVRDLRETQYF

D: NA
J: TRBJ1-5
V: TRBV2
size: few
DNA: TGTGCCAGCAGTGAAACATCCAGCTATCAGCCCCAGCATTTT
CDR3: CASSETSSYQPQHF

D: NA
J: TRBJ1-2
V: TRBV6-1
size: many
DNA: TGTGCCACCGGGGTGGGGGACTATGGCTACACCTTC
CDR3: CATGVGDYGYTF

D: NA
J: TRBJ2-7
V: TRBV11-2
size: NA
DNA: TGTGCCAGCAGCTTAGGGTCCGAGCAGTACTTC
CDR3: CASSLGSEQYF

D: TRBD2
J: TRBJ2-1
V: TRBV7-9
size: few
DNA: TGTGCCAGCAGCAACATGGGGACTAGCTACAATGAGCAGTTCTTC
CDR3: CASSNMGTSYNEQFF

D: NA
J: TRBJ1-4
V: TRBV6-2/TRBV6-3
size: NA
DNA: TGTGCCAGCAGCCAAATTACGGGGACCTCAACTAATGAAAAACTGTTTTTT
CDR3: CASSQITGTSTNEKLFF